These 12 T cell receptor beta chains originate from one sample sequenced in a study of Graves' ophthalmopathy and Graves' hyperthyroidism. RNA served as the template for amplifying TCR beta CDR3 regions. An opening RT-PCR round employed HTBI primers and preceded a second-round multiplex PCR. TCRdb ran MiXCR on the multiplex PCR reads and lists one entry per CDR3 protein. The data show roughly 480,000 distinct CDR3 sequences, approximately 15% seen once. The sequenced sample was blood. The receptor set was obtained from a woman in her 30s with Graves' ophthalmopathy.

This clonotype was counted many times. This CDR3 reads CASSVHGGNTGELFF. The CDR3 nucleotides read TGTGCCAGCAGCGTCCATGGAGGGAACACCGGGGAGCTGTTTTTT. The chain couples TRBV13 to TRBJ2-2; tentatively, D is TRBD2 (5 bases). The CDR3 is made up of 15 amino acids. V lost 5 bases to trimming and J lost 1 base, with 11 bases between them. Germline V gene data show CDR1 as PRHDT and CDR2 as FYEKMQ (reference sequence).

With regard to this clonotype: A much larger clonotype is one base distant, so this may be a read error. Here the CDR3 DNA reads TGTGCCAGCAGTCAGTCAGGCGAATACCCCGGGGAGCTGTTTTTT. This sequence encodes CASSQSGEYPGELFF. V gene TRBV6-1 combines with J gene TRBJ2-2, with D unclear. CDR1 is MNHNS and CDR2 is SASEGT in the germline V gene. The CDR3 runs 15 residues. V was shortened by 5 bases and J by 6 bases, with 16 bases between the two germline ends.

This clonotype was recorded a few times. V usage is TRBV7-8 and J usage is TRBJ2-7; TRBD1 might be the D (6 bases). The CDR3 covers 16 residues. Germline V CDR1 and CDR2: SGHVS, FQNEAQ. The germline V and J ends were trimmed by 0 bases and 2 bases, with 14 bases remaining between them. The CDR3 region is CASSLAQGKSAYEQYF. In nucleotides, the CDR3 is TGTGCCAGCAGCTTAGCGCAGGGGAAGAGCGCCTACGAGCAGTACTTC.

This clonotype was recorded a few times. Possible read error: a much larger clone is one base away. The CDR3 does not end in the conserved phenylalanine or tryptophan, so this is likely a read error. This sequence joins TRBV5-8 and TRBJ2-5, with 10 bases fitting TRBD2. Germline V CDR1 and CDR2: SGHTS, YDEGEE. CDR3 length: 16 residues. The junction had 11 bases not matched to a gene; V was cut back by 5 bases and J by 4 bases. The CDR3 loop reads CASSSSGRAGGETQYL. Written as DNA, the CDR3 is TGTGCCAGCAGTTCAAGCGGGAGGGCCGGGGGAGAGACCCAGTACCTC.

The chain recombines TRBV11-2 with TRBJ2-2, with 10 nucleotides matching TRBD2. The junction had 15 bases not matched to a gene; V was cut back by 5 bases and J by 6 bases. Germline V CDR1 and CDR2: SGHAT, FQNNGV. CDR3 size: 18 residues. The CDR3 here is CASSPTGGSGGTSGELFF. CDR3 in DNA: TGTGCCAGCAGCCCCACTGGAGGTAGCGGGGGGACGTCCGGGGAGCTGTTTTTT.

The chain carries TRBV20-1 and TRBJ1-1, with 9 positions matching TRBD1. The germline V gene has CDR1 DFQATT and CDR2 SNEGSKA (reference sequence). The J segment lost 3 bases and the V segment lost 6 bases, leaving 5 bases of the junction unmatched. The CDR3 consists of 13 residues. CDR3 in DNA: TGCAGTGCCGACAGGGGGGGAGACACTGAAGCTTTCTTT. It is translated as CSADRGGDTEAFF.

This clonotype was observed many times. The chain carries TRBV2 and TRBJ1-1; no clear D gene. Deletions cut 3 bases from V and 10 bases from J, with 18 bases between. From germline, CDR1 is SNHLY and CDR2 FYNNEI. This CDR3 spans 14 amino acids. In DNA form, the CDR3 reads TGTGCCAGCAGTGAGCCAGGCATGGTCGTTGGAGCTTTCTTT. Its protein is CASSEPGMVVGAFF.

This clonotype was counted ten times or more. The V gene is TRBV30, the J gene TRBJ1-5; tentative D call: TRBD1 (5 bases). The CDR3 totals 13 residues. V lost 3 bases, J lost 7 bases, and 13 bases lay in between. CDR1 and CDR2 (germline): GTSNPN, SVGIG (reference sequence). CDR3 nucleotide sequence: TGTGCCTGGAGCGGGGACCTCGTCCAGCCCCAGCATTTT. It specifies CAWSGDLVQPQHF.

There are a few counts of this clonotype. This sequence joins TRBV6-2 or TRBV6-3 and TRBJ1-5, with a tentative D call TRBD1 (5 bases). CDR3 length: 16 residues. CDR1 and CDR2 (germline): MNHEY, SVGEGT. Deletions cut 0 bases from V and 2 bases from J, with 11 bases between. DNA of the CDR3: TGTGCCAGCAGTTACTCGACAGCGTTGGGCAATCAGCCCCAGCATTTT. Its protein is CASSYSTALGNQPQHF.

The table lists this clonotype with many counts. The rearrangement uses TRBV20-1 and TRBJ1-4; D might be TRBD1 (5 bases). Germline V CDR1 and CDR2: DFQATT, SNEGSKA (reference sequence). Deletions cut 5 bases from V and 7 bases from J, with 17 bases between. The CDR3 is made up of 14 amino acids. The CDR3 protein is CSAWDWPEGEKLFF. CDR3 nucleotide sequence: TGCAGTGCTTGGGACTGGCCAGAGGGTGAAAAACTGTTTTTT.

This clonotype was seen only a few times. One junction end does not reproduce the germline sequence, and a read error may be involved. The chain couples TRBV6-5 to TRBJ2-7, with 10 nucleotides matching TRBD1. Germline CDR1 is MNHEY and CDR2 is SVGAGI. This CDR3 is 16 amino acids long. In DNA form, the CDR3 reads TGTGCCAGCAGTTACACCCGACAGGGGGCGTCCTACGAGCGGTACTTC. This translates into CASSYTRQGASYERYF.

This clonotype has at least ten counts. This chain uses TRBV6-5 with TRBJ2-2, with 14 bases that match TRBD2. Germline CDR1 reads MNHEY; CDR2 reads SVGAGI. The CDR3 loop spans 17 amino acids. V shed 2 bases and J 6 bases; nucleotides not matched to a gene: 5. Here the CDR3 reads CASSYTRTSGRPGELFF. The CDR3 nucleotides are TGTGCCAGCAGTTACACGAGGACTAGCGGGAGGCCCGGGGAGCTGTTTTTT.